This T cell receptor (beta chain) came from a study of molecular identifiers for immune sequencing clone quantification. Study-wide findings and caveats: Over 98% of CMV-specific effector molecules, but under 1% of naive ones, were in clones above 20 copies. One cell's worth of spiked Jurkat TCR RNA was reportedly detectable among approximately 1 million naive cells.

Previously described methods and listed TCR primers were used for bulk TCR libraries. TCRdb used MiXCR to reprocess the PCR reads, holding one entry per CDR3 protein. The sample lists about 630,000 distinct CDR3 sequences; around 25% were seen once. This clonotype was counted many times. Its antigen is currently unknown. Sample: naive CD8+ T cells from blood, with Jurkat cell RNA spiked in. The subset: FACS-sorted CD8+CD4-CCR7+CD45RA+ naive T cells. The clonotype originates from a human donor in good health. Some libraries in this study had Jurkat cell RNA spiked in.

The CDR3 is CASSQEDLVPGANVLTF. The CDR3 DNA sequence: TGCGCCAGCAGCCAAGAGGACCTGGTTCCTGGGGCCAACGTCCTGACTTTC. This chain connects TRBV4-1 to TRBJ2-6; D is undetermined. This CDR3 contains 17 residues. CDR1 is MGHRA and CDR2 is YSYEKL in the germline V gene. With 0 bases removed from V and 2 bases from J, the gap between germline ends came to 11 bases.